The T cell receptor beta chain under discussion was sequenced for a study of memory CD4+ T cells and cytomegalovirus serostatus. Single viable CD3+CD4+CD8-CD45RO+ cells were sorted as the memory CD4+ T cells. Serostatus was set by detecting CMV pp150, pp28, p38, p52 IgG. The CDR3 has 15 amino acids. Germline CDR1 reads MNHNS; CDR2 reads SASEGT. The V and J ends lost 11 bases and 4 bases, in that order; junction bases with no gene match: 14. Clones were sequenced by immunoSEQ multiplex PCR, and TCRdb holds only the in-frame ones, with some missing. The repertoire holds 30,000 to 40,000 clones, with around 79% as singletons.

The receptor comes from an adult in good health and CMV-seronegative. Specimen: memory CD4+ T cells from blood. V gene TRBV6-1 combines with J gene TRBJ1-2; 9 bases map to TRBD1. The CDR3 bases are TGTGCCGGAAAACCCGGGACAGGGACCGGCTATGGCTACACCTTC. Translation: CAGKPGTGTGYGYTF.